Each of the 17 T cell receptor beta chains below was sequenced from the same sample in a study of persistence of HIV-infected CD4 T cells (dated by TCRdb to 2018 to 2021). Read against the paper, the sample's treatment or condition label means: suppressive antiretroviral therapy. Lysates of CMV-infected fibroblasts at about 11 ug/mL were used to stimulate the cells. Sorting of responding CD4+ T cells was based on upregulation of both CD40 ligand and CD69. Antigen specificity for these receptors is unknown. The immunoSEQ hsTCRB assay version 4 in survey mode was used to sequence TCRbeta repertoires from genomic DNA. Imported from immuneACCESS, the table was reduced by TCRdb to in-frame sequences with V and J called. These copies leave out some clones; in studies compared against another copy, an unresolved V gene accounts for under half, and the cause of the remainder is not known. Counted in this sample were roughly 13,000 clones; approximately 71% of them appeared once. The ten largest clones take up 17% of the sample.

The sequencing here drew on CD4+ T cells sorted from PBMCs after approximately 19-hour stimulation, taken from a patient who received antiretroviral therapy. Per the publication, the cell subset or site label means: CD40L+CD69+ CD4 T cells responding to CMV lysate. Source of these receptors: an adult man with HIV who was CMV-seropositive.

The chain recombines TRBV20-1 with TRBJ2-7; the match to TRBD1 covers 7 bases. V lost 3 bases, J lost 2 bases, and 1 base stayed unmatched. Germline V gives CDR1 DFQATT, CDR2 SNEGSKA (reference sequence). CDR3 length equals 12 residues. CDR3 in DNA: TGCAGTGCTAGTGACAGGGCCTACGAGCAGTACTTC. As protein: CSASDRAYEQYF.

This sequence joins TRBV5-8 and TRBJ2-3, with D possibly being TRBD2 (5 bases). The V end lost 0 bases, the J end lost 4 bases, and 12 bases lay between the germline ends. CDR3 length: 15 amino acids. Germline V gives CDR1 SGHTS, CDR2 YDEGEE. The DNA for the CDR3 is TGTGCCAGCAGCTTGGAATCACTAGGAGCAGATACGCAGTATTTT. It translates to CASSLESLGADTQYF.

The chain joins TRBV28 to TRBJ1-2; TRBD1 agrees at 7 bases. Germline-derived CDR1 and CDR2 are MDHEN and SYDVKM. This CDR3 spans 16 amino acids. The junction had 14 bases not matched to a gene; V was cut back by 3 bases and J by 7 bases. CDR3 DNA: TGTGCCAGCAGTTTTGAAAATCCAAGACAGGGTCGTGGCTACACCTTC. It is translated as CASSFENPRQGRGYTF.

The chain joins TRBV6-5 to TRBJ1-2, with D unresolved. V dropped 4 bases and J dropped 8 bases, with 14 bases sitting between them. The CDR3 is 13 amino acids. Germline V gene data show CDR1 as MNHEY and CDR2 as SVGAGI. The CDR3 nucleotides read TGTGCCAGCAGTTTCGATAGGACGAGGGGCTACACCTTC. Residues: CASSFDRTRGYTF.

The gene calls are TRBV27 and TRBJ2-7; 8 bases match TRBD1. The J segment lost 5 bases and the V segment lost 5 bases, leaving 8 bases of the junction unmatched. Germline V lookup: CDR1 MNHEY, CDR2 SMNVEV (reference sequence). This CDR3 is built from 14 residues. CDR3 in amino acids: CASSRRGLTHEQYF. CDR3 nucleotide sequence: TGTGCCAGCAGTCGCAGGGGGCTTACACACGAGCAGTACTTC.

The chain is built from TRBV7-2 and TRBJ1-6; D is perhaps TRBD1 (5 bases). Germline V CDR1 and CDR2: SGHTA, FQGNSA. This CDR3 contains 14 residues. V was pared by 2 bases and J by 7 bases, with 9 bases between. The CDR3 DNA reads TGTGCCAGCAGCTTAACCAGGGTGAATTCACCCCTCCACTTT. It translates to CASSLTRVNSPLHF. The full variable domain, in which reference TRBV7-2 and TRBJ1-6 provide the parts outside the CDR3, is GAGVSQSPSNKVTEKGKDVELRCDPISGHTALYWYRQSLGQGLEFLIYFQGNSAPDKSGLPSDRFSAERTGGSVSTLTIQRTQQEDSAVYLCASSLTRVNSPLHFGNGTRLTVT.

The chain employs TRBV19 and TRBJ2-7; 7 bases are a match to TRBD2. Germline V gene lookup returns CDR1 LNHDA and CDR2 SQIVND (reference sequence). The CDR3 extends over 14 amino acids. Germline trimming cut 1 base from V and 3 bases from J; bases unmatched to any gene: 3. The CDR3 region has the DNA TGTGCCAGTAGTATAGGGGGAGGGAGCTACGAGCAGTACTTC. Residues: CASSIGGGSYEQYF.

This chain connects TRBV6-5 to TRBJ1-2; TRBD1 agrees at 9 bases. The germline V gene has CDR1 MNHEY and CDR2 SVGAGI. The V and J ends lost 6 bases and 4 bases, in that order; junction bases with no gene match: 9. The CDR3 runs 15 residues. CDR3 sequence: CASSPGTGWVYGYTF. The CDR3 nucleotides read TGTGCCAGCAGCCCCGGGACAGGGTGGGTCTATGGCTACACCTTC.

The J gene is TRBJ1-2, the V gene TRBV15, with D possibly being TRBD1 (6 bases). Trimming removed 5 bases from V and 4 bases from J, with 17 bases in between. Germline lookup yields CDR1 LNHNV and CDR2 YYDKDF (reference sequence). This CDR3 is built from 15 residues. The CDR3, as DNA: TGTGCCACCAGCGAAGGCAGGGGCTCTGGCTATGGCTACACCTTC. Encoded protein: CATSEGRGSGYGYTF.

The J gene is TRBJ2-3, the V gene TRBV2; the D is unclear. The CDR3 length is 17 residues. Trimming left V 2 bases short and J 2 bases short, with 17 bases between. CDR1 is SNHLY and CDR2 is FYNNEI in the germline V gene. In DNA form, the CDR3 reads TGTGCCAGCAGTGAACCGATCTACCCCACGGCCACAGATACGCAGTATTTT. The encoded protein is CASSEPIYPTATDTQYF.

This clone was seen a handful of times. The CDR3, as DNA: TGTGCCAGCAGTTACTCGAGCTTCAGGGGAGATGGCTACACCTTC. It translates to CASSYSSFRGDGYTF. The J gene is TRBJ1-2, the V gene TRBV6-2 or TRBV6-3; a possible D gene is TRBD1 (6 bases). The CDR3 has 15 residues. The germline CDR1 and CDR2 sequences are MNHEY and SVGEGT. V was cut by 0 bases and J by 6 bases, with 14 bases left in between.

This clone was seen once. This chain uses TRBV6-5 with TRBJ1-5; no definite D call. Trimming shortened V by 0 bases and J by 1 base, and 10 bases separated the two germline ends. The CDR3 contains 16 residues. CDR1 and CDR2 from the germline V gene are MNHEY and SVGAGI. The DNA for the CDR3 is TGTGCCAGCAGTTACTCGGGCAGTCAAAGCAATCAGCCCCAGCATTTT. It specifies CASSYSGSQSNQPQHF.

The V and J genes are TRBV15 and TRBJ1-5; tentative D call: TRBD1 (5 bases). This CDR3 spans 16 amino acids. The V gene's germline CDR1 is LNHNV and CDR2 YYDKDF (reference sequence). Trimming cost V 0 bases and J 3 bases, with 12 bases left between them. The DNA for the CDR3 is TGTGCCACCAGCAGAGAGGGGGGATGGATCAATCAGCCCCAGCATTTT. Encoded protein: CATSREGGWINQPQHF.

The chain is built from TRBV7-2 and TRBJ2-3; the D gene is possibly TRBD2 (5 bases). The CDR3 spans 16 residues. V lost 6 bases and J 0 bases, leaving 16 bases between the germline ends. The germline V gene encodes CDR1 SGHTA and CDR2 FQGNSA. The CDR3 sequence is CASSRAGRGSTDTQYF. DNA of the CDR3: TGTGCCAGCAGTCGGGCGGGCCGCGGGAGCACAGATACGCAGTATTTT.

The chain has TRBV5-1 and TRBJ1-2; D not certain. The CDR3 runs 13 residues. Germline V gives CDR1 SGHRS, CDR2 YFSETQ. V was cut by 2 bases and J by 1 base, with 6 bases left in between. CDR3: CASSLYDNYGYTF. For the CDR3, the DNA is TGCGCCAGCAGCTTATATGATAACTATGGCTACACCTTC.

Comment on this clone: One end of the junction fails to match germline, which may point to a read error. The chain carries TRBV5-1 and TRBJ2-7, with D maybe TRBD1 (6 bases). The CDR3 spans 13 residues. The V gene's germline CDR1 is SGHRS and CDR2 YFSETQ. The CDR3: CASSLEVDSRVDF. The DNA of the CDR3 is TGCGCCAGCAGCTTGGAAGTGGACAGCCGCGTTGACTTC. Drawing the rest from reference TRBV5-1 and TRBJ2-7, the complete variable domain is KAGVTQTPRYLIKTRGQQVTLSCSPISGHRSVSWYQQTPGQGLQFLFEYFSETQRNKGNFPGRFSGRQFSNSRSEMNVSTLELGDSALYLCASSLEVDSRVDFGPGTRLTVT.

The chain recombines TRBV6-5 with TRBJ1-1, with a tentative D call TRBD1 (5 bases). CDR1 is MNHEY, CDR2 SVGAGI, per germline. The CDR3 is 15 amino acids. Deletions cut 5 bases from V and 4 bases from J, with 17 bases between. The CDR3 loop is CASSPKSGFSTEAFF. The CDR3 coding sequence is TGTGCCAGCAGTCCCAAGTCAGGGTTTAGCACTGAAGCTTTCTTT.